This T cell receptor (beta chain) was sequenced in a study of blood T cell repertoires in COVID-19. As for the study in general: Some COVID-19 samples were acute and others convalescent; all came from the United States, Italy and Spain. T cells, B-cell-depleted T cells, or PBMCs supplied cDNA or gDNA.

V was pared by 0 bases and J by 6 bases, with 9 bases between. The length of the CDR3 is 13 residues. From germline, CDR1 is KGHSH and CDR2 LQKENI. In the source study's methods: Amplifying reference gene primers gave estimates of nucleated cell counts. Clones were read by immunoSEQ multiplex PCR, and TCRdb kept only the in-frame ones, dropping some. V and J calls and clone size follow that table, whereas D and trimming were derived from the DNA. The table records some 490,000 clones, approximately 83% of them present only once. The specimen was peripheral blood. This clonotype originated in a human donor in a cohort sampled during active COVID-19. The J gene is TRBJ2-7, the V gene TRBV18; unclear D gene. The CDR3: CASSPPGSLEQYF. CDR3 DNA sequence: TGTGCCAGCTCACCACCGGGCAGTCTCGAGCAGTACTTC.